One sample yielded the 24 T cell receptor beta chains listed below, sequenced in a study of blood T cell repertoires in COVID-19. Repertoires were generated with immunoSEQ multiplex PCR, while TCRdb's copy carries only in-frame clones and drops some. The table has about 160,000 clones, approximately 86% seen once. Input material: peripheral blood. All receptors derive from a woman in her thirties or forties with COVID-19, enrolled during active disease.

The CDR3 DNA reads TGCGCCAGCAGCCAAGGTAGACAGAGCAATCAGCCCCAGCATTTT. It codes for CASSQGRQSNQPQHF. This sequence joins TRBV4-1 and TRBJ1-5; possible D gene TRBD1, 5 bases. CDR1 and CDR2 from the germline V gene are MGHRA and YSYEKL. V shed 1 base and J shed 1 base, with 8 bases lying between them. The CDR3 is made up of 15 amino acids.

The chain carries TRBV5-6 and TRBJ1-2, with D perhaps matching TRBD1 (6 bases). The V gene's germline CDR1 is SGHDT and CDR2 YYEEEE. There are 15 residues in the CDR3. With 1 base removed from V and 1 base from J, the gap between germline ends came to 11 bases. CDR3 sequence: CASSLYRDLNYGYTF. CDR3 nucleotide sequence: TGTGCCAGCAGCTTGTACAGGGACCTTAACTATGGCTACACCTTC.

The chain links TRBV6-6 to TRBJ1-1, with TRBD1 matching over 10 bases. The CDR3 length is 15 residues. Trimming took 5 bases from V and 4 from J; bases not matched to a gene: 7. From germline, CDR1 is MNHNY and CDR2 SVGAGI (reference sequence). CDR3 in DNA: TGTGCCAGCAGTCAGGGACAGGGGTTGATCACTGAAGCTTTCTTT. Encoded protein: CASSQGQGLITEAFF.

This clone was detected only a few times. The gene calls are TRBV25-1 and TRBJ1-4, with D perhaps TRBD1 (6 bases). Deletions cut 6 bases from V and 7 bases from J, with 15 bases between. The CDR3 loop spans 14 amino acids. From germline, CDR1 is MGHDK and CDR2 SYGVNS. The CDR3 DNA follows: TGTGCCAGCAGACAGTCAGGGGCGGGTGAAAAACTGTTTTTT. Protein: CASRQSGAGEKLFF. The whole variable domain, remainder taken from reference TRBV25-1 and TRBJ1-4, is EADIYQTPRYLVIGTGKKITLECSQTMGHDKMYWYQQDPGMELHLIHYSYGVNSTEKGDLSSESTVSRIRTEHFPLTLESARPSHTSQYLCASRQSGAGEKLFFGSGTQLSVL.

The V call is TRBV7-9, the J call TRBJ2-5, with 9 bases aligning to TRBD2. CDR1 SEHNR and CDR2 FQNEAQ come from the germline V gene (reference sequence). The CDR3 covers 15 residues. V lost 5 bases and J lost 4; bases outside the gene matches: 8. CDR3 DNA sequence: TGTGCCAGCAGCGAGAATAGCGGGAGACGAGAGACCCAGTACTTC. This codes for CASSENSGRRETQYF.

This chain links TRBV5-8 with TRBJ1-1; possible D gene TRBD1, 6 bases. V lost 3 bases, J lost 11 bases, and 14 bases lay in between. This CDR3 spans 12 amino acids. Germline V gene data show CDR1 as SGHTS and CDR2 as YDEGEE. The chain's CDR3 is CASSYGQPEAFF. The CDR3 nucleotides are TGTGCCAGCAGCTATGGACAGCCCGAGGCTTTCTTT.

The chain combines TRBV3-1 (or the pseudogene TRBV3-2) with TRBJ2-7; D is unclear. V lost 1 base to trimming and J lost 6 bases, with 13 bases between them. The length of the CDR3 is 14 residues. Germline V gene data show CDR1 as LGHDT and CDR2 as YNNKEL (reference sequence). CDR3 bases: TGTGCCAGCAGCCAAGCCCGGTGGGCCGGCGAGCAGTACGTC. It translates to CASSQARWAGEQYV.

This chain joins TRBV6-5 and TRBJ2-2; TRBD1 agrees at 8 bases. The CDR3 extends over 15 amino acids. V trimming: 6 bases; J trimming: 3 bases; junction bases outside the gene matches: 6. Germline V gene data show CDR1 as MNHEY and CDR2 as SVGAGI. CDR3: CASRRDRSYTGELFF. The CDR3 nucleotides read TGTGCCAGCAGGAGGGACAGGTCCTACACCGGGGAGCTGTTTTTT.

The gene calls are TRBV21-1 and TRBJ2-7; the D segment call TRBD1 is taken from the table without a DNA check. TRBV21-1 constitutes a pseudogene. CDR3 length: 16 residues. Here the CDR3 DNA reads TGTGCCAGCAGCAGACAGGAGTGGGGCAACTCCTACGAGCAGTACGTC. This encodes CASSRQEWGNSYEQYV.

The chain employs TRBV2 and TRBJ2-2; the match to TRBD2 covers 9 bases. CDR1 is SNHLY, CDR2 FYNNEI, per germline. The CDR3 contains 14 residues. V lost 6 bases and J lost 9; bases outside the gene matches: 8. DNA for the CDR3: TGTGCCAGCAGGACGGGACTAGCTGGCCGGGAGCTGTTTTTT. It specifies CASRTGLAGRELFF.

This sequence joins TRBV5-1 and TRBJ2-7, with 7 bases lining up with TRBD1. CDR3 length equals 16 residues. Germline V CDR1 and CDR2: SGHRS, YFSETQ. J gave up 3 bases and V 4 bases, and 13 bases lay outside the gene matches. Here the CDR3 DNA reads TGCGCCAGCAGCCTGGGGACCGGGACAGTGGTCTACGAGCAGTACTTC. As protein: CASSLGTGTVVYEQYF. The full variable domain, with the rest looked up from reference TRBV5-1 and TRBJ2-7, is KAGVTQTPRYLIKTRGQQVTLSCSPISGHRSVSWYQQTPGQGLQFLFEYFSETQRNKGNFPGRFSGRQFSNSRSEMNVSTLELGDSALYLCASSLGTGTVVYEQYFGPGTRLTVT.

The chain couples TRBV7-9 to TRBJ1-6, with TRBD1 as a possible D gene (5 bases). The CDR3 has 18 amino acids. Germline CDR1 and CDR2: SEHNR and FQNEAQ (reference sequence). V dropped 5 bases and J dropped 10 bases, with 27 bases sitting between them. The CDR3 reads CASSRSVKPGQGRSPLHF. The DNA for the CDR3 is TGTGCCAGCAGCCGATCCGTAAAACCCGGACAAGGAAGGTCACCCCTCCACTTT.

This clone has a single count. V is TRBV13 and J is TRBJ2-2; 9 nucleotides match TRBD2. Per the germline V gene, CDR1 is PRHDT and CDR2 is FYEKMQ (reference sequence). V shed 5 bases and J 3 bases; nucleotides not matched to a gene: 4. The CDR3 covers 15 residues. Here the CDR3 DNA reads TGTGCCAGCAGCGCTACTAGCGGGCACACCGGGGAGCTGTTTTTT. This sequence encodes CASSATSGHTGELFF. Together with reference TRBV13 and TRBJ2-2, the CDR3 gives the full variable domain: AAGVIQSPRHLIKEKRETATLKCYPIPRHDTVYWYQQGPGQDPQFLISFYEKMQSDKGSIPDRFSAQQFSDYHSELNMSSLELGDSALYFCASSATSGHTGELFFGEGSRLTVL.

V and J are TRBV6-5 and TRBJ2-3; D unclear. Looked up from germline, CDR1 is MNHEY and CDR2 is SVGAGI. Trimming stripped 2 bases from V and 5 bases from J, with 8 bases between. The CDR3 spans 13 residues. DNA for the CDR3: TGTGCCAGCAGTTACGCCCCTAAAGATACGCAGTATTTT. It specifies CASSYAPKDTQYF.

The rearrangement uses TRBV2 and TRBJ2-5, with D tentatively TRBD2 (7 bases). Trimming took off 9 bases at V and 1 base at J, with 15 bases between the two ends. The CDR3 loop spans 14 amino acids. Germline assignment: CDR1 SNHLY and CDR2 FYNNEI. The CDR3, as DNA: TGTGCCAGTCTTGGCGGGGGCGCCCAAGAGACCCAGTACTTC. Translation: CASLGGGAQETQYF.

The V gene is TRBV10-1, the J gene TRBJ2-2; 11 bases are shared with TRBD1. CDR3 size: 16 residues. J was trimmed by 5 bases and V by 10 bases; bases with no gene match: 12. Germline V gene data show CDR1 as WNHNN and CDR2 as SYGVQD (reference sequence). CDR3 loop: CATSGTGGRNTGELFF. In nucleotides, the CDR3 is TGCGCCACCTCCGGGACAGGGGGTAGGAATACCGGGGAGCTGTTTTTT.

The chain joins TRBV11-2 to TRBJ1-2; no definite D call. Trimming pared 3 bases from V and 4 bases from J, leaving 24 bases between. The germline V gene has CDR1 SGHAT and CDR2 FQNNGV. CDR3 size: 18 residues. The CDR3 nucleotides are TGTGCCAGCAGCTTTGGTCGATCTGGCTCCAGGATGATCTATGGCTACACCTTC. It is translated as CASSFGRSGSRMIYGYTF. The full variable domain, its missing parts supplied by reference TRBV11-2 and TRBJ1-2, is EAGVAQSPRYKIIEKRQSVAFWCNPISGHATLYWYQQILGQGPKLLIQFQNNGVVDDSQLPKDRFSAERLKGVDSTLKIQPAKLEDSAVYLCASSFGRSGSRMIYGYTFGSGTRLTVV.

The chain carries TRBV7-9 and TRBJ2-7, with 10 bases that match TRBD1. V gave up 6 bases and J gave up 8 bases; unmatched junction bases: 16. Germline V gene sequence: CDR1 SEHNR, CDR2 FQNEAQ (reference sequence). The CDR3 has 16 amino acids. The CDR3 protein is CASSIVKGQGLFQQYF. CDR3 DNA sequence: TGTGCCAGCAGTATAGTGAAGGGACAGGGGTTGTTCCAGCAGTACTTC.

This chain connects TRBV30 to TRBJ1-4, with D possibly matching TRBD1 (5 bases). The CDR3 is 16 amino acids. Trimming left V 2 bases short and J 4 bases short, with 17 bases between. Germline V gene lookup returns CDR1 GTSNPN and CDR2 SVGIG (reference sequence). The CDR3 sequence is CAWSPYGGLGNEKLFF. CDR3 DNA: TGTGCCTGGAGTCCTTACGGGGGGTTGGGTAATGAAAAACTGTTTTTT. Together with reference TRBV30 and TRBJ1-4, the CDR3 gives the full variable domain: SQTIHQWPATLVQPVGSPLSLECTVEGTSNPNLYWYRQAAGRGLQLLFYSVGIGQISSEVPQNLSASRPQDRQFILSSKKLLLSDSGFYLCAWSPYGGLGNEKLFFGSGTQLSVL.

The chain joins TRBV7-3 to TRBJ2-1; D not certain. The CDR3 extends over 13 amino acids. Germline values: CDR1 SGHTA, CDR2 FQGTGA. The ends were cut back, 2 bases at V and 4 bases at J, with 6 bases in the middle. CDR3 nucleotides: TGTGCCAGCAGCTTAGTTCCTTACAATGAGCAGTTCTTC. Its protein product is CASSLVPYNEQFF.

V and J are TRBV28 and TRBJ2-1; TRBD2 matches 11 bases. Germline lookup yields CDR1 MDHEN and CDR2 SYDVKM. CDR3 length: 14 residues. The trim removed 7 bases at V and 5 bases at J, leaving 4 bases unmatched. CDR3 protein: CASTTSGSHNEQFF. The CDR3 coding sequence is TGTGCCAGCACTACTAGCGGGAGTCACAATGAGCAGTTCTTC.

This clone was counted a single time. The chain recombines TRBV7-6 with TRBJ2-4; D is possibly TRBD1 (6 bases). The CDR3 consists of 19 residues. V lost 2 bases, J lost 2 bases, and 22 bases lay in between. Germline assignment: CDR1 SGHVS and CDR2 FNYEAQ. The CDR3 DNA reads TGTGCCAGCAGCTTATGGGCCCCCGGGACACCCAATTCCAAAAACATTCAGTACTTC. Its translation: CASSLWAPGTPNSKNIQYF. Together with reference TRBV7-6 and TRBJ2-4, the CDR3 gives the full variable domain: GAGVSQSPRYKVTKRGQDVALRCDPISGHVSLYWYRQALGQGPEFLTYFNYEAQQDKSGLPNDRFSAERPEGSISTLTIQRTEQRDSAMYRCASSLWAPGTPNSKNIQYFGAGTRLSVL.

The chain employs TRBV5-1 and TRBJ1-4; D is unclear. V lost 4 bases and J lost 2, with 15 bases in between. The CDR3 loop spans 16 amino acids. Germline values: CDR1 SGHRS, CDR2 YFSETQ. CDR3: CASSPGIQATNEKLFF. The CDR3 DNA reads TGCGCCAGCAGCCCGGGGATTCAAGCGACTAATGAAAAACTGTTTTTT. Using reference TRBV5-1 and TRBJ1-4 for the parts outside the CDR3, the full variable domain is KAGVTQTPRYLIKTRGQQVTLSCSPISGHRSVSWYQQTPGQGLQFLFEYFSETQRNKGNFPGRFSGRQFSNSRSEMNVSTLELGDSALYLCASSPGIQATNEKLFFGSGTQLSVL.

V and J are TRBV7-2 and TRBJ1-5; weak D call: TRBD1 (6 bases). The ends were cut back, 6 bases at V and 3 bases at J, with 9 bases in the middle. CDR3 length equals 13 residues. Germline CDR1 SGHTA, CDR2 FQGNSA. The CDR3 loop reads CASSPGVNQPQHF. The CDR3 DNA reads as TGTGCCAGCAGTCCAGGGGTCAATCAGCCCCAGCATTTT.